This TCR beta chain was identified during a study of circulating CD8 cells and anti-PD-1 response in melanoma. Study overall: Treatment was intravenous nivolumab at 3 mg/kg every 2 weeks. Study conclusions and caveats: Tumor reactivity was tested by peptide assays on expanded sorted subsets. Clonotype sharing was highest between DPOS and TIGIT subsets.

Sample share makes this clonotype large. What it binds is unknown. V lost 4 bases, J lost 7 bases, and 13 bases lay in between. The CDR3 covers 14 residues. Using approximately 15 ng of total RNA, TCR libraries were made with the QIAseq Immune Repertoire TCR panel. Via MiXCR, TCRdb re-called the reads, giving one row per CDR3 protein. In the table there are some 1,300 distinct CDR3 sequences, approximately 5.9% of which are singletons. Sorting of live CD3+CD8+TCRalphabeta+ cells by PD-1 and/or TIGIT gave four subsets. The TCR originated in a human donor with melanoma. The chain links TRBV12-3 or TRBV12-4 to TRBJ2-2; D could derive from TRBD1 or TRBD2 (6 bases each). The specimen comprised CD8+ T cells from PBMCs, sampled at baseline or after one month of anti-PD-1 therapy (not recorded which). In DNA form, the CDR3 reads TGTGCCAGCAGTTCCGGGGGCGCCGGCGGGGAGCTGTTTTTT. This encodes CASSSGGAGGELFF.